The clone carrying this T cell receptor beta chain was counted between two and nine times. Its antigen is still unknown. The record originates from a study of T cell repertoires in cytomegalovirus infection. Study information: HLA-C-restricted CMV epitopes, recently identified, and well-studied HLA-B-restricted ones were used by the study. Indicated by public TCR beta signatures were CMV infection and matching HLA type. Regarding the study as a whole: Carriers of CMV and the relevant HLA type were discriminated by public TCR beta frequency. There were HLA-C-restricted CMV-specific TCR beta clonotypes dominating the ex vivo response.

TCRdb independently ran MiXCR on the reads; one entry per CDR3 protein. The table records about 570,000 distinct CDR3 sequences, approximately 40% of them present only once. The CDR3 has 18 amino acids. CDR1 SGHTA and CDR2 FQGNSA come from the germline V gene. With V trimmed by 0 bases and J by 0 bases, 3 bases remained unmatched. This specimen was cultured PBMCs, taken from culture after CMV antigen stimulation. The chain links TRBV7-2 to TRBJ1-4; 11 nucleotides line up with TRBD1. The TCR originated in a human donor in good health (CMV status not recorded). Some clones in this sample may be carry-over from other donors' samples. The DNA of the CDR3 is TGTGCCAGCAGCTTAGCCGCGGGACAGGGGGCAACTAATGAAAAACTGTTTTTT. Amino acids: CASSLAAGQGATNEKLFF.